This T cell receptor beta chain emerged from a study of human T cells and chemical hapten exposure. Study overall: An area of 2 cm by approximately 2 cm on upper inner arm skin received 2% DPC for sensitization.

Library construction involved attaching unique molecular identifiers to individual cDNA molecules, which allowed quantitative, reproducible TCR counting. MiXCR, applied by TCRdb to the RACE reads, yields one record per CDR3 protein. The data show under 100,000 distinct CDR3 sequences, with 10% to 13% seen just once and 2.5% held by the top ten. This clonotype was observed many times. Its antigen remains unidentified. The time point was: patch test 2, 6 weeks after DPC sensitization. Sample treatment: therapeutic diphenylcyclopropenone sensitization with weekly scalp DPC. Whole blood, unfractionated, served as the material for total RNA extraction. This CDR3 is built from 16 residues. CDR1 and CDR2 from the germline V gene are SGHAT and FQNNGV. Trimming at V came to 5 bases and at J to 5 bases, leaving 11 bases not matched to a gene. Findings and limits, study-wide: No shift was seen in TCRs above 1 in 1000 frequency with DPC sensitization.

The clonotype was recovered from a woman in her twenties or thirties with alopecia areata. Some clones in this sample may be carry-over from other donors' samples. Source: whole blood, taken in connection with sensitization to the hapten diphenylcyclopropenone (DPC). This chain connects TRBV11-2 to TRBJ2-4; 8 bases line up with TRBD1. CDR3 coding DNA: TGTGCCAGCAGCCAGACCCTGACAGGGGCCGAAAACATTCAGTACTTC. The encoded protein is CASSQTLTGAENIQYF.